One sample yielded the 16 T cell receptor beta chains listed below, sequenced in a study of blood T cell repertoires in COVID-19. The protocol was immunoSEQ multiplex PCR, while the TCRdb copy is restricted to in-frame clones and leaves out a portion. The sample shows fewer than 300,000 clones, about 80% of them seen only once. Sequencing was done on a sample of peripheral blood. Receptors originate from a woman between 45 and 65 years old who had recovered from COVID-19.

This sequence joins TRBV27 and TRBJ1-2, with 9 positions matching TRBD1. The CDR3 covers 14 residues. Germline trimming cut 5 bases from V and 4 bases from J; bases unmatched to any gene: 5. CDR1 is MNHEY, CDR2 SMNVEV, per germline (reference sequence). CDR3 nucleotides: TGTGCCAGCAGTACCCTGGGACAGGGCTATGGCTACACCTTC. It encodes CASSTLGQGYGYTF.

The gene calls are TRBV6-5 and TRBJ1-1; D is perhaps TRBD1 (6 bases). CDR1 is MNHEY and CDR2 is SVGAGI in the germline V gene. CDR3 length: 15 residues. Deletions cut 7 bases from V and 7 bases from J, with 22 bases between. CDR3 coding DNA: TGTGCCAGCAATCGGCAGCGGCCAGGGGAATATGAAGCTTTCTTT. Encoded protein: CASNRQRPGEYEAFF.

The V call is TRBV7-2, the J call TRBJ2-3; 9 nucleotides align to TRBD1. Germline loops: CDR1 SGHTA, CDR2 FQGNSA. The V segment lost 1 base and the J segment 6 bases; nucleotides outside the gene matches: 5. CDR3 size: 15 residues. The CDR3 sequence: CASSLGPGTGDTQYF. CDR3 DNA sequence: TGTGCCAGCAGCTTAGGCCCCGGGACAGGGGATACGCAGTATTTT.

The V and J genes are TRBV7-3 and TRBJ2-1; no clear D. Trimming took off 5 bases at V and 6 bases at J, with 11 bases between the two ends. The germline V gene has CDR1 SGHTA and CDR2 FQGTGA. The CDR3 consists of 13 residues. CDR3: CASSHGSVNEQFF. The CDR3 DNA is TGTGCCAGCAGCCACGGTTCCGTCAATGAGCAGTTCTTC.

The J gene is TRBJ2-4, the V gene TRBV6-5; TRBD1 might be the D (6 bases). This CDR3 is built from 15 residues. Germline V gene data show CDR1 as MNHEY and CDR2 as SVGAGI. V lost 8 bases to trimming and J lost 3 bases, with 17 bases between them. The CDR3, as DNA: TGTGCCAGCGGGGGATGGTCAGGGGTCAAAAACATTCAGTACTTC. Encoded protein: CASGGWSGVKNIQYF.

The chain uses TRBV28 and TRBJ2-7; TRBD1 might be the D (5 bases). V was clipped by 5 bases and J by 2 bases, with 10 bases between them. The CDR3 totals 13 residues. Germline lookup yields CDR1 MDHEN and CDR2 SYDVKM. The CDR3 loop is CASSPRVAYEQYF. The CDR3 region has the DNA TGTGCCAGCAGTCCCAGGGTCGCCTACGAGCAGTACTTC.

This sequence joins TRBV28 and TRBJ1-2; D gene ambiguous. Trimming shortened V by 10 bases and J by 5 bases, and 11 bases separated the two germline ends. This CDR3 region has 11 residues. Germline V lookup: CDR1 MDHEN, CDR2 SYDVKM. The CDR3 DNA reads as TGTGCCACCCCTTCGGGATATGGCTACACCTTC. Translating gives CATPSGYGYTF.

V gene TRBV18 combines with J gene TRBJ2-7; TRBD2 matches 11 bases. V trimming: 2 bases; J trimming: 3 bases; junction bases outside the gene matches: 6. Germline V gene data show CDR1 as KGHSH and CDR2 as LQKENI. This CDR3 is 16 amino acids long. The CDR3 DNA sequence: TGTGCCAGCTCACCAACCACCGGGACTAGCGGCTACGAGCAGTACTTC. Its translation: CASSPTTGTSGYEQYF.

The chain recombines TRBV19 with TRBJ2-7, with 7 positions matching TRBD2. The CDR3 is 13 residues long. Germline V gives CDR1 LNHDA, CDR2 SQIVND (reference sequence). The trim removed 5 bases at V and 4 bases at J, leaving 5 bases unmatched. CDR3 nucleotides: TGTGCCAGTAGTCCGGGACTAAATTACGAGCAGTACTTC. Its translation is CASSPGLNYEQYF.

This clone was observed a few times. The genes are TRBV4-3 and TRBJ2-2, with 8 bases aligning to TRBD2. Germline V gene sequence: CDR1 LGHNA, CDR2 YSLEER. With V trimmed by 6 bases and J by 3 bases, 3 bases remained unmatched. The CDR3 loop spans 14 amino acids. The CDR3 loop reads CASSWREDTGELFF. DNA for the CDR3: TGCGCCAGCAGTTGGCGGGAGGACACCGGGGAGCTGTTTTTT.

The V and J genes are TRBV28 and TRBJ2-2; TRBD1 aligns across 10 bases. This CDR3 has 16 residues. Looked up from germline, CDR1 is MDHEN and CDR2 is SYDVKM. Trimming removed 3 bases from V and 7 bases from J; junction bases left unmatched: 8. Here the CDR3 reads CASSLPTGGGIGELFF. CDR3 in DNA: TGTGCCAGCAGTTTGCCGACAGGGGGCGGGATCGGGGAGCTGTTTTTT.

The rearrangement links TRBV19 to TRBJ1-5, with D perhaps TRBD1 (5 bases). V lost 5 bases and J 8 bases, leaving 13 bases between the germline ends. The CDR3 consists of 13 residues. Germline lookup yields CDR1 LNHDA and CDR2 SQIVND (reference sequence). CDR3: CASSVTDIEPQHF. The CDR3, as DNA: TGTGCCAGTAGTGTGACAGATATTGAGCCCCAGCATTTT.

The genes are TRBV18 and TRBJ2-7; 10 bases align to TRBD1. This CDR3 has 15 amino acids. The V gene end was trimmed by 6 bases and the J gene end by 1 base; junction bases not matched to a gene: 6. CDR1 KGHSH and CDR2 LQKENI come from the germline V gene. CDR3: CASSLGTGDSYEQYF. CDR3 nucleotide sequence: TGTGCCAGCTCCCTGGGGACAGGGGATTCCTACGAGCAGTACTTC.

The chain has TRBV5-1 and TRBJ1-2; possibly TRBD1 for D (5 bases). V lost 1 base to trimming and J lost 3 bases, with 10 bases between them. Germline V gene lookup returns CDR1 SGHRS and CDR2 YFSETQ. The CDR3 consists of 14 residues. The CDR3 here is CASSLLIGDYGYTF. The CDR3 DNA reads TGCGCCAGCAGCTTGTTAATAGGGGACTATGGCTACACCTTC.

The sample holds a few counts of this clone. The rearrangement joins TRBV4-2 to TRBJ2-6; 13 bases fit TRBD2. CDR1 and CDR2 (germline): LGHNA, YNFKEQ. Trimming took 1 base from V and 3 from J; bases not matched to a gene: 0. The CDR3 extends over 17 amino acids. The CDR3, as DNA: TGTGCCAGCAGCCAAGGGACTAGCGGGGGTGGGGCCAACGTCCTGACTTTC. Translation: CASSQGTSGGGANVLTF.

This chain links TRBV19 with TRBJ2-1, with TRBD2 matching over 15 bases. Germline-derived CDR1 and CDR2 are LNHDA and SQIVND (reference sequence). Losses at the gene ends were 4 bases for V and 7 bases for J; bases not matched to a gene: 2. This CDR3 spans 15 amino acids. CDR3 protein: CASSTGTSGRNEQFF. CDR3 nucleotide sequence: TGTGCCAGTAGTACAGGGACTAGCGGGAGGAATGAGCAGTTCTTC.